Below, 5 T cell receptor beta chains from the same sample are listed, as sequenced in a study of identical twins. One entry per CDR3 protein, called by TCRdb with MiXCR from the 5' RACE reads. The table records a few hundred thousand distinct CDR3 sequences, roughly 12% of them present only once. These data also featured in a second study, about yellow fever vaccine responses in identical twins.

Sequenced: memory (CD45RO+) T cells sorted from blood. These TCRs come from a woman aged 18 to 35 in good health.

Concerning this clonotype: This sequence may be a read error, since a much larger clone differs from it by one base. CDR3 protein: CSVRQGNYEQYF. CDR3 bases: TGCAGCGTAAGACAGGGGAACTACGAGCAGTACTTC. The chain combines TRBV29-1 with TRBJ2-7; 8 bases are a match to TRBD1. Germline V gene sequence: CDR1 SQVTM, CDR2 ANQGSEA. With 6 bases clipped from V and 3 bases from J, the junction kept 4 bases outside the gene matches. The CDR3 has 12 amino acids.

This clonotype occurred a few times. The rearrangement joins TRBV6-1 to TRBJ2-4, with D unclear. Germline-derived CDR1 and CDR2 are MNHNS and SASEGT. V was shortened by 9 bases and J by 6 bases, with 15 bases between the two germline ends. The CDR3 loop spans 13 amino acids. The CDR3 loop is CASIGIAVNIQYF. Written as DNA, the CDR3 is TGTGCCAGTATAGGGATAGCTGTAAACATTCAGTACTTC.

V usage is TRBV12-3 or TRBV12-4 and J usage is TRBJ2-7; 9 nucleotides agree with TRBD1. The CDR3 loop spans 19 amino acids. V lost 4 bases, J lost 0 bases, and 16 bases stayed unmatched. The CDR3 loop reads CASSSDPGQGIGSSYEQYF. The CDR3 region has the DNA TGTGCCAGCAGTTCCGACCCGGGACAGGGAATCGGGAGCTCCTACGAGCAGTACTTC.

This sequence joins TRBV6-4 and TRBJ2-1, with a weak D call TRBD2 (6 bases). The CDR3 sequence is 15 residues long. Trimming removed 2 bases at V and 2 bases at J, with 10 bases between. Germline assignment: CDR1 MRHNA and CDR2 SNTAGT. The CDR3: CASSDRPGAYNEQFF. The CDR3 DNA reads as TGTGCCAGCAGTGACCGACCGGGAGCCTACAATGAGCAGTTCTTC.

This clonotype was counted a few times. The chain combines TRBV5-5 with TRBJ2-5; D is unclear. Trimming pared 0 bases from V and 3 bases from J, leaving 12 bases between. Germline values: CDR1 SGHKS, CDR2 YYEKEE (reference sequence). CDR3 size: 15 residues. In DNA form, the CDR3 reads TGTGCCAGCAGCTTGGCCGCGGCAATCAAAGAGACCCAGTACTTC. It yields the protein CASSLAAAIKETQYF.